The clone carrying this T cell receptor (beta chain) was seen a few times. Its cognate antigen is unknown. Researchers isolated at least 7 million PBMCs per sample. With a J-beta primer mix and a sample-barcoded 5' primer, a second PCR ran about 7 to 11 cycles. TCRdb ran MiXCR on the 5' RACE reads and lists one entry per CDR3 protein. The sample comprises 850,000 to 1,000,000 distinct CDR3 sequences, roughly 52% of which are singletons, and over 10% rests with the top ten. These data are taken from a study of blood T cells in healthy people across ages. Study details: Capture via template switching afforded approximately one barcoded beta molecule per two T cells. General study results and limits: From one million sequenced T cells, diversity estimates were lower bounds. Among long-lived donors, naive CD4+ cells were more numerous and diversity higher than in aged donors.

CDR3 length: 14 amino acids. In germline, CDR1 is SGHTA, CDR2 FQGTGA. V was shortened by 6 bases and J by 11 bases, with 22 bases between the two germline ends. This chain links TRBV7-3 with TRBJ2-5; a weak D match, TRBD2 (5 bases). This TCR was sampled from a man in his thirties or forties in good health. Specimen: blood. The CDR3 nucleotides read TGTGCCAGCAGTCGACTAACTCGGGTGAGGGAGCAGTACTTC. This sequence encodes CASSRLTRVREQYF. The variable domain in full, with the rest retrieved from reference TRBV7-3 and TRBJ2-5, is GAGVSQTPSNKVTEKGKYVELRCDPISGHTALYWYRQSLGQGPEFLIYFQGTGAADDSGLPNDRFFAVRPEGSVSTLKIQRTERGDSAVYLCASSRLTRVREQYFGPGTRLLVL.